This T cell receptor beta chain emerged from a study of T-cell reconstitution after alpha-beta-depleted transplantation in children. The study, taken as a whole, reports: Newly produced T cells mostly accounted for T-cell counts and diversity one year post-transplant.

It was with unique molecular identifiers that the TCRbeta library was prepared. TCRdb fed the PCR reads into MiXCR, producing one record per CDR3 protein. The data show about 1,000,000 distinct CDR3 sequences, with roughly 29% seen just once and more than 25% held by the top ten. As regards this clonotype: The antigen is unknown.

This clonotype was sampled from a boy younger than two who had a stem cell transplant for SCID, so the T cells may come from the graft donor. The source was PBMCs, mostly from graft donor cells, collected 360 days after TCRalphabeta/CD19-depleted stem cell transplant.

For the CDR3, the DNA is TGTGCCAGCAGCCCAGGGACAGGGGGCGCCGGCTATGGCTACACCTTC. This codes for CASSPGTGGAGYGYTF. The chain uses TRBV12-3 or TRBV12-4 and TRBJ1-2; 12 bases fit TRBD1. The CDR3 sequence is 16 residues long. J gave up 4 bases and V 6 bases, and 9 bases lay outside the gene matches.